The entry below gives a single T cell receptor (beta chain) sequence along with its context. The data were taken from a study of blood T cell repertoires in COVID-19. About the study: Researchers got acute and convalescent COVID-19 samples from the United States, Italy and Spain. Sample material is recorded as cDNA or gDNA derived from T cells, B-cell-depleted T cells, or PBMCs.

Data came from immunoSEQ multiplex PCR; TCRdb stores just in-frame clones and leaves some out. The sample holds over 200,000 clones, approximately 83% seen once. Seattle participants joined during active infection and were tracked over time. Sequenced: peripheral blood. This receptor was taken from a woman in her 30s with COVID-19, enrolled during active disease.

CDR3 DNA sequence: TGTGCCAGCAGCCAAGTTGAATACGGGACTTCCTACGAGCAGTACTTC. Protein: CASSQVEYGTSYEQYF. The V gene is TRBV4-2, the J gene TRBJ2-7; the D gene is possibly TRBD2 (6 bases). Germline loops: CDR1 LGHNA, CDR2 YNFKEQ. Between the trimmed V and J ends, which lost 1 base and 1 base, there was a span of 14 bases. The CDR3 has 16 amino acids.